This T cell receptor (beta chain) derives from a study of T-cell reconstitution after alpha-beta-depleted transplantation in children. Trimming cost V 7 bases and J 3 bases, with 15 bases left between them. The CDR3 is made up of 13 amino acids. Germline V lookup: CDR1 DFQATT, CDR2 SNEGSKA (reference sequence). The authors prepared the TCRbeta library with unique molecular identifiers. TCRdb itself ran the PCR reads through MiXCR, one entry per CDR3 protein. The profile covers approximately 640,000 distinct CDR3 sequences, with around 17% appearing a single time and approximately 1% taken by the ten largest.

This material consisted of PBMCs from the stem cell graft donor, taken from the stem cell graft. The TCR comes from a human donor who donated a stem cell graft to a child with acute myeloid leukemia. J is TRBJ2-5 and V is TRBV20-1; no clear D. CDR3 bases: TGCAGTGTCAAAGATACATTCAAAGAGACCCAGTACTTC. This translates into CSVKDTFKETQYF.